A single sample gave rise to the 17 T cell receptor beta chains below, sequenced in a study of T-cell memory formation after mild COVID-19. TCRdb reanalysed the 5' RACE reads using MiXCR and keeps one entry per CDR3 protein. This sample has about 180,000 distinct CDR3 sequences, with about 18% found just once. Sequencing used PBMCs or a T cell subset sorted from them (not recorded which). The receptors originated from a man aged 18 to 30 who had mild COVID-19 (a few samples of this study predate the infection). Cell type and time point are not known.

The chain's CDR3 is CASSQQGRDEKLFF. The CDR3 nucleotides read TGCGCCAGCAGCCAACAGGGAAGGGATGAAAAACTGTTTTTT. The rearrangement links TRBV4-1 to TRBJ1-4; possibly TRBD1 for D (5 bases). Germline lookup yields CDR1 MGHRA and CDR2 YSYEKL. This CDR3 comprises 14 residues. Trimming stripped 2 bases from V and 6 bases from J, with 10 bases between.

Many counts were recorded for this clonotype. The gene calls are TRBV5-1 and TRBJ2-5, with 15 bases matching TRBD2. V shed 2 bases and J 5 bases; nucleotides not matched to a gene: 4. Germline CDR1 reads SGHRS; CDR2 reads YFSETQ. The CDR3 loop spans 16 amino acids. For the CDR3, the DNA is TGCGCCAGCAGCTTCGGGACTAGCGGGGGGATTGAGACCCAGTACTTC. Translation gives CASSFGTSGGIETQYF.

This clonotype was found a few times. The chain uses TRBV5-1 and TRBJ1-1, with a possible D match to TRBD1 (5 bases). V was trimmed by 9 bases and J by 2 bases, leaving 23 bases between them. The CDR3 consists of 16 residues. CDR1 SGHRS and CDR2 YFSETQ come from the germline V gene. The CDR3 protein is CANTLYLGETNTEAFF. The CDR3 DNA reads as TGCGCCAACACGCTTTATTTAGGGGAAACAAACACTGAAGCTTTCTTT.

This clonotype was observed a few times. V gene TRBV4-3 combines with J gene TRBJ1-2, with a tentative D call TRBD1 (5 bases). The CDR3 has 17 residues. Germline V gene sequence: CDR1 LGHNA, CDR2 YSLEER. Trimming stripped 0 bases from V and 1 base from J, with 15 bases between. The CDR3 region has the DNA TGCGCCAGCAGCCAAGATGTGGGGACCCGTGTTAACTATGGCTACACCTTC. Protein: CASSQDVGTRVNYGYTF.

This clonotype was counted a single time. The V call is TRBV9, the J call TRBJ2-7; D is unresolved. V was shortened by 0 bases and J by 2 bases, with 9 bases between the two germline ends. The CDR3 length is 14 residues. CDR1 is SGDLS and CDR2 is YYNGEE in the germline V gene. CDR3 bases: TGTGCCAGCAGCGTAGAGGGCAGAACCTACGAGCAGTACTTC. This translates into CASSVEGRTYEQYF.

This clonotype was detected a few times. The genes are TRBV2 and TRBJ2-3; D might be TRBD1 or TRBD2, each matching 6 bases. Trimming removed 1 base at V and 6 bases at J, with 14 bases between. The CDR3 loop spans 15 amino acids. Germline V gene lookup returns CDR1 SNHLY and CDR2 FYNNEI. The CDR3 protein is CASSEGGGPADTQYF. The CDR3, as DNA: TGTGCCAGCAGTGAAGGAGGGGGGCCGGCGGATACGCAGTATTTT. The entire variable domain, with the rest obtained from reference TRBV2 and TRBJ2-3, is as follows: EPEVTQTPSHQVTQMGQEVILRCVPISNHLYFYWYRQILGQKVEFLVSFYNNEISEKSEIFDDQFSVERPDGSNFTLKIRSTKLEDSAMYFCASSEGGGPADTQYFGPGTRLTVL.

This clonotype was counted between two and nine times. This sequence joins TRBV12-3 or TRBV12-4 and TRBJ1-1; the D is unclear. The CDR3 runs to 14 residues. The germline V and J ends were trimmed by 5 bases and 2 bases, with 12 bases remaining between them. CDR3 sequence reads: CASSGPHDNTEAFF. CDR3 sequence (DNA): TGTGCCAGCAGTGGCCCCCACGATAACACTGAAGCTTTCTTT.

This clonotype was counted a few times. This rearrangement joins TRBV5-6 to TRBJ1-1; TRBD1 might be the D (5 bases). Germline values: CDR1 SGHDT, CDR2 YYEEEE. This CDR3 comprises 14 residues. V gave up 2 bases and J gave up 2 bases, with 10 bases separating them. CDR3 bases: TGTGCCAGCAGCTTATACGACAGAAACACTGAAGCTTTCTTT. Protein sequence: CASSLYDRNTEAFF.

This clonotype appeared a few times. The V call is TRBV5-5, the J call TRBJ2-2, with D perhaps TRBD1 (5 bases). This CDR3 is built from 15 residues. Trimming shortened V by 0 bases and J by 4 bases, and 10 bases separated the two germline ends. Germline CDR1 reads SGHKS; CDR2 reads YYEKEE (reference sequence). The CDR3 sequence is CASSLARVRTGELFF. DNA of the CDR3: TGTGCCAGCAGCTTGGCCAGGGTGCGCACCGGGGAGCTGTTTTTT.

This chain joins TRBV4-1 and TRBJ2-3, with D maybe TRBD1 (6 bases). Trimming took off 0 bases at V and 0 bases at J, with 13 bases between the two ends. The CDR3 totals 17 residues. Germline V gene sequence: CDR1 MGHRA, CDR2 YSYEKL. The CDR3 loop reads CASSQDWTAASTDTQYF. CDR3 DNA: TGCGCCAGCAGCCAAGACTGGACAGCCGCTAGCACAGATACGCAGTATTTT.

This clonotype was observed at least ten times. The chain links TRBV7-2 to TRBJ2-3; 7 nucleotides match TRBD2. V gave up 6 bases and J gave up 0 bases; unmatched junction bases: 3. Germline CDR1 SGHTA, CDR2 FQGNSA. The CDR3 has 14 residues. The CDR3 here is CASRGGGSTDTQYF. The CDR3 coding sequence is TGTGCCAGCAGAGGCGGGGGAAGCACAGATACGCAGTATTTT.

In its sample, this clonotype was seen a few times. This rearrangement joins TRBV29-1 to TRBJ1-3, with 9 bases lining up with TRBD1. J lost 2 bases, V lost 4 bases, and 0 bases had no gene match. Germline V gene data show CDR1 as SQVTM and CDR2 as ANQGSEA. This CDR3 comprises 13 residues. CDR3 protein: CSVGTGAGNTIYF. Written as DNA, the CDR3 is TGCAGCGTTGGGACAGGGGCTGGAAACACCATATATTTT.

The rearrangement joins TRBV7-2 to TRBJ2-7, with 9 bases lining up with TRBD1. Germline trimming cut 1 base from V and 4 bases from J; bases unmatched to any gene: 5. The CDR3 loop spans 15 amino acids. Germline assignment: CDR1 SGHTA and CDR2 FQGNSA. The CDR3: CASSLVSGQGYEQYV. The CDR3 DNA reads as TGTGCCAGCAGCTTAGTTAGCGGACAGGGGTACGAGCAGTACGTC.

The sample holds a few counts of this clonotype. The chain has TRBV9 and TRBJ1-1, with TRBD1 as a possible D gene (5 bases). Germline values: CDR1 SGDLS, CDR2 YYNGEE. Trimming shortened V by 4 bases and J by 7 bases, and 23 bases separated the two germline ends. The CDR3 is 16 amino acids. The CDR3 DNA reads TGTGCCAGCAGCCCCACCCCGGGGGGATCCGTCCGTGAAGCTTTCTTT. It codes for CASSPTPGGSVREAFF.

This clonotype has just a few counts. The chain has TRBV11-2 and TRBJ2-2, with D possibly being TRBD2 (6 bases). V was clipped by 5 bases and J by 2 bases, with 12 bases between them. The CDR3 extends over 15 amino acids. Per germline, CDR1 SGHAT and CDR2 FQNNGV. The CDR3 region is CASSAGTANTGELFF. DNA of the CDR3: TGTGCCAGCAGCGCCGGGACTGCTAACACCGGGGAGCTGTTTTTT.

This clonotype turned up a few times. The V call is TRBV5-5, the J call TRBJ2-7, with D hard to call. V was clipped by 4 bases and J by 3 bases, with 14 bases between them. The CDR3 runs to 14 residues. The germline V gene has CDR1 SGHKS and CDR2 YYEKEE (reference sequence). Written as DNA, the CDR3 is TGTGCCAGCAGCACGGTTACGACTGTCTACGAGCAGTACGTC. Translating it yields CASSTVTTVYEQYV.

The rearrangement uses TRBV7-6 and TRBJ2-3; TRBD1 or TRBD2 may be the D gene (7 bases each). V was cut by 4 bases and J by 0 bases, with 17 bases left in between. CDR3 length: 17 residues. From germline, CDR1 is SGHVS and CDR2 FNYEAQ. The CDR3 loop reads CASSSRGLAASTDTQYF. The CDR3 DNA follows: TGTGCCAGCAGCTCGAGGGGGCTAGCGGCTAGCACAGATACGCAGTATTTT.